One T cell receptor (beta chain) is described in this entry. This clonotype showed up just a few times. The antigen it binds to is not known. One base away there is no much larger clone; base qualities are not given. The CDR3 sequence holds 17 residues, the cysteine and phenylalanine included. The entry retains the CDR3 DNA only, 51 bases that are in frame from base 1. The germline V gene gives CDR1 as SGDLS and CDR2 as YYNGEE. Trimming takes 2 bases from V and 0 bases from J, and the germline ends sit 14 bases apart. Stable Graves' hyperthyroidism was defined as no progression to ophthalmopathy during 18 months of follow-up. Hyperthyroidism patients were newly diagnosed, with disease duration under 2 months, and aged 18 to 65 years. Exclusion was applied to patients with uncontrolled infections, other autoimmune diseases, pregnancy or lactation. Diagnoses were established on the basis of clinical symptoms, serum thyroxine and TRAb, thyroid ultrasound, and orbital computed tomography. PBMCs were separated from about 10 ml of fresh peripheral blood using Ficoll-Paque density gradient centrifugation. Total RNA was extracted using Trizol reagent, and RNA quality was assessed on an Agilent 2100 Bioanalyzer.

The data were obtained in a study of T cells in Graves' hyperthyroidism and ophthalmopathy (dated by TCRdb to the late 2010s). Regarding the study in general: Peripheral blood samples were taken at initial diagnosis, before any treatment was given. TCR V-J signatures able to tell the groups apart were searched for in a discovery cohort of 90 to 100 patients, of whom more than 40 had Graves' ophthalmopathy and 57 had stable Graves' hyperthyroidism. Whether ophthalmopathy could be predicted prospectively was tested in an independent validation cohort made up of roughly 19 hyperthyroidism patients plus 17 patients who later progressed to ophthalmopathy. The 90 or so discovery patients were randomly split 7:3 into training and test sets. The study also compared thyroid tissue and blood T-cell repertoires from roughly 6 Graves' hyperthyroidism patients. Once sampling was done, hyperthyroidism patients were given methimazole at a starting dose of 30 mg daily, whereas ophthalmopathy patients were given high-dose intravenous methylprednisolone. The paper reports TCR Vbeta CDR3 sequencing of approximately 130 peripheral blood samples: under 45 ophthalmopathy, roughly 80 hyperthyroidism and 17 progressor patients. The study at large found these results: In validation, the model predicted progression to ophthalmopathy with 65% to 71% sensitivity and 72% to 85% specificity, a median of 6.5 months before onset. Most expanded thyroid clonotypes (frequency above 0.001) were also found in blood, which suggests that blood repertoires may mirror thyroid immune responses. Ophthalmopathy was separated from stable hyperthyroidism by a 13 V-J signature model, with approximately 89% sensitivity and about 84% specificity obtained in cross-validation and 80%/75% obtained in testing. Sample size was not statistically predetermined, and blinding of investigators to group allocation was not performed.

The TCR beta CDR3 regions were amplified from the RNA transcripts. A first-round RT-PCR of the TCR CDR3 used the HTBI primer set with the Qiagen OneStep RT-PCR kit. Libraries were constructed in a second round of multiplex PCR, after which size selection and purification were carried out. Sequencing of the libraries was done on an Illumina HiSeq2000 using paired-end 100 bp reads. The paper's data handling went like this. SOAPnuke was used to process the raw data, with reads discarded if the reads contained adapters or uncalled bases, had a mean Phred below 15, or lacked an exact constant-primer or identifier match. High-quality paired reads were merged using COPE v1.2.5, and each unique nucleotide sequence was defined as a clonotype. MiTCR v1.1 was used to align clonotypes to the IMGT TRBV, TRBD and TRBJ reference segments. The analysis included only V-J combinations with a frequency above 0.0001, which together covered 99% to 99.2% of the repertoires. The TCS score was defined as F50 (clonal expansion) divided by E x V (chaos), with BLOSUM62-based TCRdist calculated between CDR3 peptides within each V-J. Welch's t-statistics and random forest reduced roughly 540 V-J features to 13, which were used in a naive Bayes classifier (R e1071). TCRdb reprocessed the public reads (quality trimming at Q25 with fastp, clone calling with MiXCR) and kept in-frame beta chains. Rows merge per CDR3 protein into single entries with the most common DNA and genes. These V and J calls derive from TCRdb rather than the authors' analysis. Across this sample there are under 550,000 distinct CDR3 sequences, with approximately 13% seen only once. 5% to 6.5% of the sample goes to the ten largest clones.

Here the chain combines TRBV9 and TRBJ2-2; the D gene could be TRBD1 or TRBD2, each one agreeing over 5 bases. Sequencing was done on a sample of blood. The clonotype was recovered from a woman under 30 with Graves' hyperthyroidism. The DNA is TGTGCCAGCAGCGTCAAACGGGGCATATCGAACACCGGGGAGCTGTTTTTT. Its amino acids are CASSVKRGISNTGELFF.